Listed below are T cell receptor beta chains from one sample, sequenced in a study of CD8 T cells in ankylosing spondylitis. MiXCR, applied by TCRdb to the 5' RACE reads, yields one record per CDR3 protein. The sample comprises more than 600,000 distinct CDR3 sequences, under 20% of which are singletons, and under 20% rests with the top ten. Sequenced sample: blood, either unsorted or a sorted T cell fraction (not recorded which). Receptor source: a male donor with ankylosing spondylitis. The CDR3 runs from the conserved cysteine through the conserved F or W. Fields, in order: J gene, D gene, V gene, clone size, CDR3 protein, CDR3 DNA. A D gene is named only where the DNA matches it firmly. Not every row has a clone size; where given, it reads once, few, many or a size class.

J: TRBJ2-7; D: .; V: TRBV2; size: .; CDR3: CASSERRNYEQYF; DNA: TGTGCCAGCAGTGAGAGGCGGAACTACGAGCAGTACTTC
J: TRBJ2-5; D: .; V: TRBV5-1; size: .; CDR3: CASSLVGQTQYF; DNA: TGCGCCAGCAGCTTGGTTGGGCAGACCCAGTACTTC
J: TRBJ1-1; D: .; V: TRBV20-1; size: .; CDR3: CSAPNPQSGGTEAFF; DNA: TGCAGTGCTCCAAACCCTCAGTCGGGGGGCACTGAAGCTTTCTTT
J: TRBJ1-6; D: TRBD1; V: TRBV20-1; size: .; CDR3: CSARSGTGRDSPLHF; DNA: TGCAGTGCGCGTTCCGGGACAGGAAGGGATTCACCCCTCCACTTT
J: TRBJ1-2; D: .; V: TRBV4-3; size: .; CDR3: CASSLTKMDGYTF; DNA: TGCGCCAGCAGCCTGACTAAGATGGATGGCTACACCTTC
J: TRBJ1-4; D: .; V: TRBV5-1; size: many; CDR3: CASSLTGFGEKLFF; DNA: TGCGCCAGCAGCTTGACAGGCTTTGGTGAAAAACTGTTTTTT
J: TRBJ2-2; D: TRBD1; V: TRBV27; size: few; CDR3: CASRSWQGVVGELFF; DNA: TGTGCCAGCAGATCGTGGCAGGGGGTTGTCGGGGAGCTGTTTTTT
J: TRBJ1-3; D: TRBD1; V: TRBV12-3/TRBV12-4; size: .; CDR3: CASSLGPTGLPGNTIYF; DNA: TGTGCCAGCAGTTTAGGGCCGACAGGGTTGCCTGGAAACACCATATATTTT
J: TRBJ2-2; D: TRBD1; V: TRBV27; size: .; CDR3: CASRRQGGTGELFF; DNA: TGTGCCAGCAGAAGACAGGGCGGGACCGGGGAGCTGTTTTTT
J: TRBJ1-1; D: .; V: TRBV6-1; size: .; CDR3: CASSRQDNTEAFF; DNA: TGTGCCAGCAGCCGACAGGATAACACTGAAGCTTTCTTT
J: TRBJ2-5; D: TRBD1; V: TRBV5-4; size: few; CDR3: CASSLEGGAREETQYF; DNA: TGTGCCAGCAGCTTAGAAGGGGGCGCAAGGGAAGAGACCCAGTACTTC
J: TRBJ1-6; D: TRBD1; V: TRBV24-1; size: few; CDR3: CATNGQGEPLHF; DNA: TGTGCCACCAACGGACAGGGCGAACCCCTCCACTTT
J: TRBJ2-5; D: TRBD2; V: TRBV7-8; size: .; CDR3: CASTHPRLAGVGKETQYF; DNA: TGTGCCAGCACCCATCCCCGACTAGCGGGGGTGGGGAAAGAGACCCAGTACTTC
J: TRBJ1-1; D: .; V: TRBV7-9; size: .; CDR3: CASSPADRLNTEAFF; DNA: TGTGCCAGCAGCCCGGCCGACAGGTTGAACACTGAAGCTTTCTTT
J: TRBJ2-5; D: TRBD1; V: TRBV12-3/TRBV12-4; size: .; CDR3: CASSDRGQPETQYF; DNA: TGTGCCAGCAGCGACAGGGGGCAGCCGGAGACCCAGTACTTC
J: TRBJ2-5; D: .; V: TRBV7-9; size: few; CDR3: CASSLVQGSETQYF; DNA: TGTGCCAGCAGCTTAGTACAGGGAAGTGAGACCCAGTACTTC
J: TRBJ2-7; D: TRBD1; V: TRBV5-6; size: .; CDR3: CASSVRDRVYEQYF; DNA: TGTGCCAGCAGCGTCCGGGACAGGGTGTACGAGCAGTACTTC
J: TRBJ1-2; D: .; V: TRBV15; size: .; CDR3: CATSRGGAANYGYTF; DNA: TGTGCCACCAGCAGGGGAGGTGCCGCTAACTATGGCTACACCTTC
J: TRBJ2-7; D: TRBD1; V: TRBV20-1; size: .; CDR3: CSALYPDRGPYEQYF; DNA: TGCAGTGCTCTTTACCCGGACAGGGGGCCCTACGAGCAGTACTTC
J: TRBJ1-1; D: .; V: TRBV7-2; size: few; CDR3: CASSLMTGGNTEAFF; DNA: TGTGCCAGCAGCTTGATGACAGGAGGGAACACTGAAGCTTTCTTT
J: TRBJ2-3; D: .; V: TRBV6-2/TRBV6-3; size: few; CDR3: CASSSHRKFDTDTQYF; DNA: TGTGCCAGCAGTTCCCACAGGAAGTTTGACACAGATACGCAGTATTTT
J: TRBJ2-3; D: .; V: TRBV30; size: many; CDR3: CAWSGPSRDTQYF; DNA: TGTGCCTGGAGTGGTCCCTCGCGGGATACGCAGTATTTT
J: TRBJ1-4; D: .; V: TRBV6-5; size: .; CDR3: CASSWAGPNEKLFF; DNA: TGTGCCAGCAGTTGGGCAGGGCCTAATGAAAAACTGTTTTTT
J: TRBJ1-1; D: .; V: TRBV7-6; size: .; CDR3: CASSLGAGEEAFF; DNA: TGTGCCAGCAGCTTAGGAGCAGGGGAGGAAGCTTTCTTT
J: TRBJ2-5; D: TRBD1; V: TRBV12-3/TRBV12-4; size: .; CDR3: CASSLALGQVKETQYF; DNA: TGTGCCAGCAGTTTAGCGCTTGGACAGGTGAAAGAGACCCAGTACTTC
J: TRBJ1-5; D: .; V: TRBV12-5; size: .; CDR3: CASGLGDSNQPQHF; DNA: TGTGCTAGTGGTTTGGGGGACAGCAATCAGCCCCAGCATTTT
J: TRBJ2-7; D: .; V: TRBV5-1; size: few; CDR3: CASSSTGPSAYEQYF; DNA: TGCGCCAGCAGCTCGACAGGTCCTTCTGCCTACGAGCAGTACTTC
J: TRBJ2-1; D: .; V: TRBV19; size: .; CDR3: CASNNLVSYNEQFF; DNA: TGTGCCAGCAACAACCTAGTATCCTACAATGAGCAGTTCTTC
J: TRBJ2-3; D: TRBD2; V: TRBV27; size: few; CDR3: CASTIAGGYTDTQYF; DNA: TGTGCCAGCACGATAGCGGGGGGATACACAGATACGCAGTATTTT
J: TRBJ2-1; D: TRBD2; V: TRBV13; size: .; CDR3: CASSTLGAGALYNEQFF; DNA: TGTGCCAGCAGCACCCTTGGGGCGGGAGCTCTGTACAATGAGCAGTTCTTC
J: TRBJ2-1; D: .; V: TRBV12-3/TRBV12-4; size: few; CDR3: CASSLDGGGQQFF; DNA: TGTGCCAGCAGTTTAGACGGGGGCGGCCAGCAGTTCTTC
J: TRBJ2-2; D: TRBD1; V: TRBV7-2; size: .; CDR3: CASSLLGQGTGELFF; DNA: TGTGCCAGCAGCCTACTCGGACAGGGAACCGGGGAGCTGTTTTTT
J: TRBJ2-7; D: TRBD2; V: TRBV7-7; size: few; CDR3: CASSSLSGRPSYEQYF; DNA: TGTGCCAGCAGCTCTCTTAGCGGGAGGCCCTCCTACGAGCAGTACTTC
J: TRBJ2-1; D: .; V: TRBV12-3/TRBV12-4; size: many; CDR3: CASWSGNEQFF; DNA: TGTGCCAGCTGGTCGGGGAATGAGCAGTTCTTC
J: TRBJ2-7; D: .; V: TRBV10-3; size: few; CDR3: CATHPTSKSEQYF; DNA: TGTGCCACCCACCCAACGTCCAAGAGCGAGCAGTACTTC
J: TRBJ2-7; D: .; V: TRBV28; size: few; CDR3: CAIANPMGRGREQYF; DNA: TGTGCCATCGCTAACCCGATGGGGCGGGGGCGCGAGCAGTACTTC
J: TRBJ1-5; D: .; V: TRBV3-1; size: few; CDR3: CASSQERETPPQHF; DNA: TGTGCCAGCAGCCAAGAACGGGAAACCCCGCCCCAGCATTTT
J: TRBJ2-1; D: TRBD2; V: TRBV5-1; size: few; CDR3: CASSPVGGLAGLAPYNEQFF; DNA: TGCGCCAGCAGCCCCGTGGGGGGACTAGCGGGTCTAGCCCCGTACAATGAGCAGTTCTTC
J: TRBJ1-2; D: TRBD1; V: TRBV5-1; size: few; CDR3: CASSLDRVGVGYTF; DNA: TGCGCCAGCAGCTTAGACAGGGTAGGAGTTGGCTACACCTTC
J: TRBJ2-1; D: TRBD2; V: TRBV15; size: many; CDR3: CATSRPSGGLYNEQFF; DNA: TGTGCCACCAGCAGGCCTAGCGGGGGCCTTTACAATGAGCAGTTCTTC
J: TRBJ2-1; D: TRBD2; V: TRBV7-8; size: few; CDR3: CASRTRAGVYNEQFF; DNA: TGTGCCAGCAGAACAAGGGCGGGGGTATACAATGAGCAGTTCTTC